A single sample gave rise to the 4 T cell receptor beta chains below, sequenced in a study of control samples from healthy donors and cancer patients. The repertoire was sequenced with immunoSEQ multiplex PCR; TCRdb's copy has only in-frame clones and lacks some. The sample lists over 100,000 clones; over 80% were seen once. The sequenced sample was blood. These receptors originate from a woman in her forties or fifties in good health.

J is TRBJ2-4 and V is TRBV7-2, with 8 nucleotides matching TRBD2. Germline CDR1 is SGHTA and CDR2 is FQGNSA. This CDR3 contains 17 residues. The V gene end was trimmed by 1 base and the J gene end by 3 bases; junction bases not matched to a gene: 8. The CDR3 region is CASSLVPGGVHKNIQYF. As DNA, the CDR3 is TGTGCCAGCAGCTTAGTTCCGGGAGGGGTTCACAAAAACATTCAGTACTTC.

The CDR3 sequence: CASSLALEGAAGYTF. The DNA of the CDR3 is TGTGCCAGCAGCTTGGCCCTTGAGGGGGCGGCTGGCTACACCTTC. V is TRBV5-6 and J is TRBJ1-2, with TRBD1 matching over 7 bases. Germline CDR1 and CDR2: SGHDT and YYEEEE. V trimming: 0 bases; J trimming: 7 bases; junction bases outside the gene matches: 9. CDR3 size: 15 residues.

The chain uses TRBV13 and TRBJ2-7; D is possibly TRBD2 (6 bases). CDR1 is PRHDT and CDR2 is FYEKMQ in the germline V gene (reference sequence). The CDR3 length is 14 residues. Deletions cut 3 bases from V and 2 bases from J, with 11 bases between. The CDR3 sequence: CASSLRGLTYEQYF. The DNA for the CDR3 is TGTGCCAGCAGCTTGCGGGGTTTAACCTACGAGCAGTACTTC.

The V call is TRBV7-2, the J call TRBJ1-6, with 7 bases fitting TRBD1. The CDR3 contains 16 residues. Germline loops: CDR1 SGHTA, CDR2 FQGNSA. The V segment lost 7 bases and the J segment 10 bases; nucleotides outside the gene matches: 16. The CDR3 protein is CASKFRRQGEGSPLHF. The CDR3 nucleotides are TGTGCCAGCAAATTTAGGCGGCAGGGGGAGGGATCACCCCTCCACTTT.